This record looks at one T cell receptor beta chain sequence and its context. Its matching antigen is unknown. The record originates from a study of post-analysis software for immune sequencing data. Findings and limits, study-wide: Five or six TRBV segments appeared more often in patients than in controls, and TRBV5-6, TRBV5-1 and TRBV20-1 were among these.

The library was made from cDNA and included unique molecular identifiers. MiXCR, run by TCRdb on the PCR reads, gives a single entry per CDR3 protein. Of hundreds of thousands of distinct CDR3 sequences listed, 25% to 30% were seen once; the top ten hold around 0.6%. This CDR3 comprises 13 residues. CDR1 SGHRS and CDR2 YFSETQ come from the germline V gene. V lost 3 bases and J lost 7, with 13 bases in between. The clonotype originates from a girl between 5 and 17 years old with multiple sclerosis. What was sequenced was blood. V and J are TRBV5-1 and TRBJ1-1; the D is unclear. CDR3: CASSSVVGNEAFF. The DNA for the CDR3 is TGCGCCAGCAGCTCGGTCGTCGGCAATGAAGCTTTCTTT.